The entry that follows covers one T cell receptor (beta chain) sequence. This clonotype has a handful of counts. Its antigen target is currently unknown. Per-nucleotide qualities are absent, and no much larger clonotype sits a single base away. Every donor in the study was a healthy Caucasian. The study also sequenced three unrelated non-twin adults: a male aged 18 to 30, a male aged 50 to 60 and a female aged 50 to 60. Miltenyi CD45RO+ enrichment and human naive T-cell isolation kits were used to isolate memory (CD45RO+) and naive T cells from PBMC. This sample is part of a study of identical twins (dated by TCRdb to 2016 to 2018). With respect to the entire study: To test whether fetal clonotypes persist, the study used deep sequencing on TCR alpha and beta repertoires from monozygotic twins, unrelated adults of various ages, and cord blood. To rule out contamination, replicate twin experiments were performed at different times with different library preparation protocols. What the work shows at the level of the full study, not this receptor alone: Excess twin sharing in beta out-of-frame sequences was weaker because fewer shared sequences lowered the signal-to-noise ratio. Abundant cord blood beta clonotypes had fewer insertions, young adult naive repertoires showed a similar but weaker trend, and memory repertoires showed no such trend. Conclusions relied on cross-sectional statistical analysis, since the same donors could not be followed over many years. In monozygotic twins, recombination models systematically underestimated out-of-frame TCR alpha sharing, but the models matched the sharing seen between unrelated individuals. Out-of-frame TCR alpha sequences shared between twins showed an excess of low generation-probability sequences compared with coincidental sharing between unrelated individuals. Zero-insertion analyses could be partly confounded by invariant T cells such as MAIT and iNKT, although diverse VJ usage argued against such confounding for most clonotypes.

V is pruned by 3 bases and J by 0 bases, leaving 2 bases of the junction without a gene match. The cysteine opens and the phenylalanine closes a CDR3 of 16 amino acids. CDR3 DNA is the only sequence kept; it has 48 bases, read in frame from the first base. Reading the germline V gene (reference sequence) gives CDR1 LNHNV and CDR2 YYDKDF. The library came from 5' RACE. Sequenced on an Illumina HiSeq 2000. A universal primer binding site was introduced by template switching, and a unique molecular identifier was present in the final cDNA, enabling accurate counting of TCR cDNA molecules. First-strand cDNA for TCR alpha and beta chains was synthesized from specific primers in the conserved constant-segment region. To control for contamination, each cDNA library was double barcoded with a SMART-Mk sample barcode plus Illumina barcodes. TruSeq adapter sequences and Illumina sample barcodes were added in two successive PCR steps. TCR alpha and beta cDNA libraries were sequenced on the Illumina HiSeq platform with custom primers. The source study handled its data this way. Raw reads were processed with MiGEC to extract unique molecular identifiers, and MiXCR was used to determine CDR3 positions. Recombination models were inferred per individual with the repgenHMM and IGoR tools using an EM algorithm. Shared clonotype analysis was performed with the tcR package in R, normalizing sharing by the product of cloneset sizes. To study raw recombination without the effects of thymic and clonal selection, out-of-frame nonproductive sequences were analyzed. TCRdb took the public reads, trimmed them with fastp at Q25, ran MiXCR for clone calling and kept in-frame beta chains. Rows are unified per CDR3 protein, each entry keeping the most common DNA and genes. These V and J calls rely on TCRdb rather than the paper's analysis. The sample data list about 690,000 distinct CDR3 sequences, and approximately 6% of these were observed just once. The top ten constitute 1.5% to 2% of the sample.

The receptor chain draws on TRBV15 and TRBJ2-6; TRBD1 fits 7 bases in the junction. The sequence came from a man aged 18 to 35 in good health. Sequenced sample: naive T cells sorted from blood. Explained via the paper, the cell subset or site label denotes: cells isolated with a human naive T-cell isolation kit. The CDR3 protein: CATSSTGDSGANVLTF. The nucleotide sequence is TGTGCCACCAGCAGCACAGGGGACTCTGGGGCCAACGTCCTGACTTTC. The full variable domain, completed from the reference TRBV15 and TRBJ2-6 proteins outside the CDR3, reads DAMVIQNPRYQVTQFGKPVTLSCSQTLNHNVMYWYQQKSSQAPKLLFHYYDKDFNNEADTPDNFQSRRPNTSFCFLDIRSPGLGDTAMYLCATSSTGDSGANVLTFGAGSRLTVL.